The rows below give T cell receptor beta chains drawn from one sample of a study of PD-1 blockade in classical Hodgkin lymphoma. TCRdb's copy holds only in-frame clones and misses some; the assay was immunoSEQ multiplex PCR. The sample includes tens of thousands of clones, over 75% of them seen just once. Source: CD4+ T cells from blood, taken before the fourth cycle of nivolumab. Receptors were obtained from a human donor with classical Hodgkin lymphoma. Both conserved end residues are part of each CDR3. A D gene is named only where the DNA matches it firmly. The size field is filled for only some rows; it gives once, few, many or a size class.

j_call	v_call	d_call	clone_size	cdr3_aa	cdr3_nt
TRBJ1-6	TRBV19	NA	NA	CASSIENSPLHF	TGTGCCAGTAGTATAGAGAATTCACCCCTCCACTTT
TRBJ2-7	TRBV19	TRBD2	NA	CASSIGAGDEQYF	TGTGCCAGTAGTATCGGAGCGGGGGACGAGCAGTACTTC
TRBJ1-2	TRBV19	NA	NA	CASSLTGQYGYTF	TGTGCCAGTAGCTTGACAGGACAATATGGCTACACCTTC
TRBJ2-2	TRBV4-3	NA	NA	CASSQDLGITGELFF	TGCGCCAGCAGCCAAGATCTTGGGATTACCGGGGAGCTGTTTTTT
TRBJ2-2	TRBV9	NA	NA	CASSLVGGAANTGELFF	TGTGCCAGCAGCTTAGTGGGGGGTGCCGCGAACACCGGGGAGCTGTTTTTT
TRBJ2-2	TRBV6-6	NA	medium-sized	CASSPSSGELFF	TGTGCCAGCAGCCCCTCCTCCGGGGAGCTGTTTTTT
TRBJ2-1	TRBV7-3	TRBD2	NA	CASSSGLAYNEQFF	TGTGCCAGCAGCTCCGGACTAGCCTACAATGAGCAGTTCTTC
TRBJ1-1	TRBV27	NA	NA	CASSRDTYTEAFF	TGTGCCAGCAGTCGGGACACGTACACTGAAGCTTTCTTT
TRBJ2-3	TRBV4-2	TRBD2	few	CASSQSGGADTQYF	TGTGCCAGCAGCCAGAGCGGGGGAGCAGATACGCAGTATTTT
TRBJ1-2	TRBV6-5	NA	NA	CASRWGGVGSYGYTF	TGTGCCAGCAGATGGGGGGGGGTCGGCAGCTATGGCTACACCTTC
TRBJ2-1	TRBV19	TRBD1	NA	CASIGGQASSYNEQFF	TGTGCCAGTATCGGGGGACAGGCCTCCTCCTACAATGAGCAGTTCTTC
TRBJ1-1	TRBV6-5	NA	NA	CASSPDGGHQLKSFF	TGTGCCAGCAGCCCAGACGGGGGGCACCAATTGAAATCTTTCTTT
TRBJ2-7	TRBV4-2	NA	NA	CASSQERYAFHEQYF	TGTGCCAGCAGCCAAGAGAGATACGCGTTCCACGAGCAGTACTTC
TRBJ2-3	TRBV19	TRBD1	NA	CASKDRGIDTQYF	TGTGCCAGTAAGGACAGGGGCATAGATACGCAGTATTTT
TRBJ2-7	TRBV2	NA	few	CASLPGRDYEQYF	TGTGCCAGCCTCCCTGGAAGGGACTACGAGCAGTACTTC
TRBJ1-2	TRBV10-3	TRBD1	medium-sized	CAISAGQDGYTF	TGTGCCATCAGCGCTGGACAGGATGGCTACACCTTC
TRBJ1-2	TRBV28	NA	NA	CASSGPEIQGGYTF	TGTGCCAGCAGTGGGCCCGAAATACAAGGTGGCTACACCTTC
TRBJ2-7	TRBV29-1	NA	NA	CSVRDTLSYEQYF	TGCAGCGTGAGAGACACCCTCTCCTACGAGCAGTACTTC
TRBJ1-4	TRBV19	NA	NA	CASSMMDLDEKLFF	TGTGCCAGTAGTATGATGGATTTAGATGAAAAACTGTTTTTT
TRBJ1-6	TRBV4-2	TRBD1	NA	CASSQEITGVASPLHF	TGTGCCAGCAGCCAGGAGATAACAGGGGTGGCTTCACCCCTCCACTTT
TRBJ2-1	TRBV5-1	TRBD1	NA	CASSLKLTGYNEQFF	TGCGCCAGCAGCCTAAAACTGACAGGGTACAATGAGCAGTTCTTC
TRBJ2-2	TRBV7-9	NA	NA	CASSSPSMLGADTGELFF	TGTGCCAGCAGCTCGCCATCTATGCTGGGGGCGGACACCGGGGAGCTGTTTTTT
TRBJ1-1	TRBV27	TRBD1	NA	CASCPWGQGNTEAFF	TGTGCCAGCTGTCCTTGGGGACAGGGGAACACTGAAGCTTTCTTT
TRBJ2-3	TRBV11-3	NA	few	CASSLGVAGSTDTQYF	TGTGCCAGCAGCTTAGGGGTAGCCGGGAGCACAGATACGCAGTATTTT
TRBJ1-5	TRBV30	NA	NA	CAWSVRGNQPQHF	TGTGCCTGGAGTGTCAGGGGTAATCAGCCCCAGCATTTT